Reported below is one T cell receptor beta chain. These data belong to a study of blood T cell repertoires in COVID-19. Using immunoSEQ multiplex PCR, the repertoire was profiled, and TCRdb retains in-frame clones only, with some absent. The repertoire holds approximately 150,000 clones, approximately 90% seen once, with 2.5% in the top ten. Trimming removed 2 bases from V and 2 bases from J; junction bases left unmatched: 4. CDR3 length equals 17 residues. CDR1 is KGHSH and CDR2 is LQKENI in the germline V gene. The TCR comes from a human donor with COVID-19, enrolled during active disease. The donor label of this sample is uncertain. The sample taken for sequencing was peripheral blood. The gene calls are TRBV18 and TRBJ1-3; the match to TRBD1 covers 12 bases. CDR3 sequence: CASSPGTGGFAGNTIYF. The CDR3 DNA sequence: TGTGCCAGCTCACCAGGGACAGGGGGCTTCGCTGGAAACACCATATATTTT.